Listed below are T cell receptor beta chains from one sample, sequenced in a study of T cells in localized non-small cell lung cancer. The method was immunoSEQ multiplex PCR; TCRdb's version includes in-frame clones alone and lacks a portion of them. The sample contains over 15,000 clones, 70% to 90% of which appear only once. Here the sequenced sample was peripheral blood mononuclear cells, taken before any cancer treatment. These TCRs come from a male donor aged 60 or over with stage II lung adenocarcinoma. CDR3s include the opening cysteine and the closing phenylalanine or tryptophan. Each record gives: V gene, J gene, clone size, D gene, CDR3 DNA, CDR3 protein. D genes are given only for firm matches. Some rows mark clone size as missing; the rest say once, few, many or name a class of expanded clone.

TRBV29-1	TRBJ2-5	.	TRBD1	TGCAGCGTCGGAGGGACAGGGTCAGGAGAGACCCAGTACTTC	CSVGGTGSGETQYF
TRBV27	TRBJ2-1	.	.	TGTGCCAGCAGTTTATTCGGCAGCCACAGCTCCTACAATGAGCAGTTCTTC	CASSLFGSHSSYNEQFF
TRBV9	TRBJ2-6	.	TRBD1	TGTGCCAGCAGCGGACGACAGGGCTCTGGGGCCAACGTCCTGACTTTC	CASSGRQGSGANVLTF
TRBV7-9	TRBJ2-7	.	TRBD1	TGTGCCAGCAGCTTAGGGGCGGGACAGGGTTACGAGCAGTACTTC	CASSLGAGQGYEQYF
TRBV18	TRBJ1-1	once	.	TGTGCCAGCTCACCAGAGGGTAGGAGAGCTTTCTTT	CASSPEGRRAFF
TRBV13	TRBJ2-7	.	TRBD1	TGTGCCAGCAGCTTAGGGGGACAGGGGTACTCCGAGCAGTACTTC	CASSLGGQGYSEQYF
TRBV5-1	TRBJ2-3	.	TRBD2	TGCGCCAGCAGCTTGGGGTTCTCTAGCGGGGGCACAGATACGCAGTATTTT	CASSLGFSSGGTDTQYF
TRBV30	TRBJ1-1	.	.	TGTGCCTGGCGTTCCGGGACGGGGGTTTCTGAAGCTTTCTTT	CAWRSGTGVSEAFF
TRBV10-1	TRBJ2-5	.	TRBD2	TGCGCCAGCAGTGAGTCTGGGACTAGCGGCCCGCAAGAGACCCAGTACTTC	CASSESGTSGPQETQYF
TRBV7-9	TRBJ2-2	.	.	TGTGCCAGCAGCTGGACAGCGAACACCGGGGAGCTGTTTTTT	CASSWTANTGELFF
TRBV28	TRBJ1-2	.	.	TGTGCCAGCAGTCTCCCAGACGGGGTGGGCTATGGCTACACCTTC	CASSLPDGVGYGYTF
TRBV5-1	TRBJ2-2	.	.	TGCGCCAGCAGTTTCGACCCAGGACGGACCGGGGAGCTGTTTTTT	CASSFDPGRTGELFF
TRBV10-3	TRBJ1-2	.	.	TGTGCCATCAGCCCGGACCTCAATGCTGGCTACACCTTC	CAISPDLNAGYTF
TRBV7-9	TRBJ2-1	.	TRBD2	TGTGCCAGCAGCCGGACTAGCGGGGGGAATGAGCAGTTCTTC	CASSRTSGGNEQFF
TRBV30	TRBJ1-1	.	.	TGTGCCTGGAGTGTAAGGGGTGGCACTGAAGCTTTCTTT	CAWSVRGGTEAFF
TRBV11-3	TRBJ2-7	.	.	TGTGCCAGCAGGGGGCGGACCTCCGAGCAGTACTTC	CASRGRTSEQYF
TRBV5-8	TRBJ2-1	.	TRBD2	TGTGCCAGCAGCTTAAACCCACGCGGGGGACTGAGGATGTTCTTC	CASSLNPRGGLRMFF
TRBV15	TRBJ2-3	.	TRBD1	TGTGCCACCAGCAGAAGACAGGGTTGGGGCACAGATACGCAGTATTTT	CATSRRQGWGTDTQYF
TRBV29-1	TRBJ1-1	.	TRBD1	TGCAGCGTTCCGGACAGGGGGAATGAAGCTTTCTTT	CSVPDRGNEAFF
TRBV5-1	TRBJ2-3	.	.	TGCGCCAGCAGCTTGGGGGGAGACCGCACAGATACGCAGTATTTT	CASSLGGDRTDTQYF
TRBV28	TRBJ1-5	.	.	TGTGCCAGCACCGGGGGGGTCCCGACCCAGCATTTT	CASTGGVPTQHF
TRBV19	TRBJ1-5	.	.	TGTGCCAGTAGTCTAGACAGGTCCAGCAATCAGCCCCAGCATTTT	CASSLDRSSNQPQHF
TRBV28	TRBJ2-1	.	TRBD2	TGTGCCAGCAGTCTACCCGGGACTAGCGGGTATAATGAGCAGTTCTTC	CASSLPGTSGYNEQFF
TRBV27	TRBJ2-3	.	.	TGTGCCAGCAGTTCCCGACCCCCGTTCCCCTCTAGCACAGATACGCAGTATTTT	CASSSRPPFPSSTDTQYF
TRBV4-1	TRBJ1-1	.	.	TGCGCCAGCAGCCCTCGGGAGAGCAAGAACACTGAAGCTTTCTTT	CASSPRESKNTEAFF
TRBV27	TRBJ2-7	once	TRBD2	TGTGCCAGCAGTTCTCTAGCGGGAGTGGGGTACGAGCAGTACTTC	CASSSLAGVGYEQYF
TRBV2	TRBJ2-3	few	TRBD2	TGTGCCAGCAGCCCGGGACTAGCGAGCCCTTTCCTGGATACGCAGTATTTT	CASSPGLASPFLDTQYF
TRBV4-3	TRBJ2-7	.	TRBD1	TGCGCCAGCAGCCACGGACAGGGCTACGAGCAGTACTTC	CASSHGQGYEQYF
TRBV14	TRBJ1-2	.	.	TGTGCCAGCAGCCAAAAGCCTGAAGACTTC	CASSQKPEDF
TRBV29-1	TRBJ1-1	.	TRBD1	TGCAGCGTCGGGCTAGGACAGGGAAAGGAAGCTTTCTTT	CSVGLGQGKEAFF
TRBV5-4	TRBJ2-1	few	.	TGTGCCAGCAGCTTGGGTGGAGGAAGTTCCTACAATGAGCAGTTCTTC	CASSLGGGSSYNEQFF
TRBV10-2	TRBJ2-6	few	.	TGCGCCAGCCTTGCCCCCGGCGGTGGGGCCAACGTCCTGACTTTC	CASLAPGGGANVLTF
TRBV4-2	TRBJ2-5	.	.	TGTGCCAGCAGCCAAGATTGGTCCGAGACCCAGTACTTC	CASSQDWSETQYF
TRBV10-1	TRBJ2-1	.	.	TGCGCCAGCAGTACCATGAGCTCCTACAATGAGCAGTTCTTC	CASSTMSSYNEQFF
TRBV5-1	TRBJ2-2	.	TRBD1	TGCGCCAGCAGCGCTTACGGCGACAGGGAAACGAGCGGGGAGCTGTTTTTT	CASSAYGDRETSGELFF
TRBV10-2	TRBJ2-7	.	.	TGCGCCAGCAGTGAGGCGGCCTACGAGCAGTACTTC	CASSEAAYEQYF
TRBV27	TRBJ2-1	.	TRBD2	TGTGCCAGCAGTTTAGCGACTAGCAGCTCCTACAATGAGCAGTTCTTC	CASSLATSSSYNEQFF